One sample yielded the 18 T cell receptor beta chains listed below, sequenced in a study of beta chain features in type 1 diabetes. The isolated RNA, all of it, was reverse transcribed, so expressed TCRB transcripts were what got sequenced. The protocol was immunoSEQ multiplex PCR, while the TCRdb copy is restricted to in-frame clones and leaves out a portion. This sample has under 900,000 clones, with about a sixth found just once. Sequenced sample: naive CD4+ T cells from blood. These receptors were obtained from a woman younger than 35 in good health.

This clone came up a few times. The rearrangement uses TRBV18 and TRBJ2-3; tentatively, D is TRBD1 (6 bases). The germline V and J ends were trimmed by 6 bases and 8 bases, with 21 bases remaining between them. Germline-derived CDR1 and CDR2 are KGHSH and LQKENI. The CDR3 covers 15 residues. Written as DNA, the CDR3 is TGTGCCAGCTCGCGATACAACAGGGTGGTCGGTACGCAGTATTTT. Its translation: CASSRYNRVVGTQYF.

The chain employs TRBV5-1 and TRBJ2-3; D remains unclear. CDR3 length: 16 residues. Germline V CDR1 and CDR2: SGHRS, YFSETQ. V was trimmed by 0 bases and J by 0 bases, leaving 11 bases between them. As DNA, the CDR3 is TGCGCCAGCAGCTTGGCCCGGATTGGTAGCACAGATACGCAGTATTTT. Protein sequence: CASSLARIGSTDTQYF. The full variable domain, its missing parts supplied by reference TRBV5-1 and TRBJ2-3, is KAGVTQTPRYLIKTRGQQVTLSCSPISGHRSVSWYQQTPGQGLQFLFEYFSETQRNKGNFPGRFSGRQFSNSRSEMNVSTLELGDSALYLCASSLARIGSTDTQYFGPGTRLTVL.

This clone has a handful of counts. The chain joins TRBV15 to TRBJ1-1; 9 positions agree with TRBD1. This CDR3 is 16 amino acids long. J lost 5 bases, V lost 6 bases, and 13 bases had no gene match. CDR1 LNHNV and CDR2 YYDKDF come from the germline V gene (reference sequence). The CDR3 bases are TGTGCCACCAGAGCCGGGACAGGGACGCCCAAAACTGAAGCTTTCTTT. It codes for CATRAGTGTPKTEAFF.

The V gene is TRBV7-2, the J gene TRBJ2-7, with TRBD1 identical over 9 bases. CDR1 is SGHTA and CDR2 is FQGNSA in the germline V gene. The CDR3 totals 15 residues. Trimming cost V 2 bases and J 4 bases; bases outside gene matches: 6. As DNA, the CDR3 is TGTGCCAGCAGCTTACAGCCCGGACAGGGGTACGAGCAGTACTTC. Residues: CASSLQPGQGYEQYF.

This clone was counted between two and nine times. J is TRBJ2-7 and V is TRBV25-1; D unclear. V lost 4 bases, J lost 1 base, and 11 bases lay in between. The CDR3 extends over 14 amino acids. CDR1 is MGHDK and CDR2 is SYGVNS in the germline V gene. In DNA form, the CDR3 reads TGTGCCAGCAGTGGGAGCAGGTGGTCCTACGAGCAGTACTTC. Its translation is CASSGSRWSYEQYF.

This clone was seen a few times. This rearrangement joins TRBV10-3 to TRBJ2-2, with D perhaps assigned TRBD1 or TRBD2 (6 bases each). The germline gives CDR1 ENHRY, CDR2 SYGVKD. V gave up 7 bases and J gave up 7 bases, with 13 bases separating them. The CDR3 totals 13 residues. CDR3 sequence: CAIIGGADGELFF. CDR3 coding DNA: TGTGCCATCATCGGGGGCGCAGACGGGGAGCTGTTTTTT.

The sample holds a few counts of this clone. The V gene is TRBV11-2, the J gene TRBJ1-1; TRBD1 agrees at 7 bases. The CDR3 extends over 16 amino acids. Germline trimming cut 1 base from V and 4 bases from J; bases unmatched to any gene: 9. Per the germline V gene, CDR1 is SGHAT and CDR2 is FQNNGV. As DNA, the CDR3 is TGTGCCAGCAGCTTAGTGTCAGGGGGGGTTGGCACTGAAGCTTTCTTT. Protein sequence: CASSLVSGGVGTEAFF.

The gene calls are TRBV2 and TRBJ1-1; TRBD1 is a possible D gene (5 bases). The germline gives CDR1 SNHLY, CDR2 FYNNEI. The CDR3 loop spans 12 amino acids. V shed 1 base and J shed 8 bases, with 8 bases lying between them. The CDR3 DNA is TGTGCCAGCAGTGAAGTTTGGGGCGAAGCTTTCTTT. Translating it yields CASSEVWGEAFF.

V gene TRBV28 combines with J gene TRBJ2-5; 10 bases map to TRBD1. Germline V gives CDR1 MDHEN, CDR2 SYDVKM. The CDR3 length is 15 residues. After removal of 6 bases from V and 5 bases from J, the junction contained 9 bases not matched to a gene. Here the CDR3 reads CASSLAGQGLETQYF. The CDR3, as DNA: TGTGCCAGCAGCCTTGCGGGACAGGGGTTGGAGACCCAGTACTTC.

J is TRBJ1-1 and V is TRBV5-1, with TRBD1 matching over 11 bases. V gave up 3 bases and J gave up 1 base; unmatched junction bases: 5. Germline loops: CDR1 SGHRS, CDR2 YFSETQ. The CDR3 is 16 amino acids. In DNA form, the CDR3 reads TGCGCCAGCAGCTCAGGACAGGGGGCGAGGAACACTGAAGCTTTCTTT. It is translated as CASSSGQGARNTEAFF. The variable domain in full, with the rest retrieved from reference TRBV5-1 and TRBJ1-1, is KAGVTQTPRYLIKTRGQQVTLSCSPISGHRSVSWYQQTPGQGLQFLFEYFSETQRNKGNFPGRFSGRQFSNSRSEMNVSTLELGDSALYLCASSSGQGARNTEAFFGQGTRLTVV.

The rearrangement links TRBV2 to TRBJ2-7; 11 bases match TRBD2. The CDR3 extends over 15 amino acids. V dropped 9 bases and J dropped 0; count of bases not matched to a gene: 7. CDR1 and CDR2 from the germline V gene are SNHLY and FYNNEI. The CDR3 region has the DNA TGTGCCAGTAGAATAGCGGGAGGGAACTCCTACGAGCAGTACTTC. Amino acid sequence: CASRIAGGNSYEQYF.

The V and J genes are TRBV4-2 and TRBJ2-7; TRBD2 agrees at 13 bases. With 3 bases clipped from V and 5 bases from J, the junction kept 7 bases outside the gene matches. This CDR3 contains 16 residues. Germline values: CDR1 LGHNA, CDR2 YNFKEQ. The CDR3 is CASSQSGTSGIHEQYF. In DNA, the CDR3 is TGTGCCAGCAGCCAGTCAGGGACTAGCGGGATCCACGAGCAGTACTTC.

J is TRBJ2-7 and V is TRBV7-2, with 8 bases that match TRBD2. This CDR3 spans 14 amino acids. With 1 base clipped from V and 7 bases from J, the junction kept 6 bases outside the gene matches. Germline CDR1 is SGHTA and CDR2 is FQGNSA. CDR3: CASSLGTSLWEQYF. For the CDR3, the DNA is TGTGCCAGCAGCTTAGGGACTAGCTTGTGGGAGCAGTACTTC.

This clone was seen a few times. The chain couples TRBV7-9 to TRBJ1-1; the D is unclear. Per the germline V gene, CDR1 is SEHNR and CDR2 is FQNEAQ (reference sequence). CDR3 length: 15 amino acids. V lost 0 bases, J lost 0 bases, and 8 bases lay in between. In DNA, the CDR3 is TGTGCCAGCAGCTTAGCAGGGCACTTGAACACTGAAGCTTTCTTT. This sequence encodes CASSLAGHLNTEAFF.

The chain carries TRBV18 and TRBJ1-3; 8 nucleotides agree with TRBD1. The J segment lost 0 bases and the V segment lost 3 bases, leaving 1 base of the junction unmatched. CDR1 is KGHSH and CDR2 is LQKENI in the germline V gene. The CDR3 loop spans 15 amino acids. The CDR3, as DNA: TGTGCCAGCTCACCGACAGGGGACTCTGGAAACACCATATATTTT. Translation: CASSPTGDSGNTIYF.

This clone was seen a few times. This rearrangement joins TRBV6-6 to TRBJ1-2; no reliable D call. From germline, CDR1 is MNHNY and CDR2 SVGAGI (reference sequence). Trimming took off 6 bases at V and 3 bases at J, with 8 bases between the two ends. The CDR3 contains 12 residues. In DNA, the CDR3 is TGTGCCAGCAGCACGAATGACTATGGCTACACCTTC. It yields the protein CASSTNDYGYTF.

This clone showed up just a few times. J is TRBJ2-5 and V is TRBV7-9, with D hard to call. Germline CDR1 is SEHNR and CDR2 is FQNEAQ (reference sequence). V dropped 6 bases and J dropped 2 bases, with 4 bases sitting between them. The CDR3 contains 11 residues. This chain's CDR3 is CASREQETQYF. The DNA for the CDR3 is TGTGCCAGCAGGGAACAAGAGACCCAGTACTTC. Looking up the rest from reference TRBV7-9 and TRBJ2-5 gives the full variable domain: DTGVSQNPRHKITKRGQNVTFRCDPISEHNRLYWYRQTLGQGPEFLTYFQNEAQLEKSRLLSDRFSAERPKGSFSTLEIQRTEQGDSAMYLCASREQETQYFGPGTRLLVL.

This clone was counted a few times. The V call is TRBV7-9, the J call TRBJ2-7; 7 nucleotides align to TRBD1. Unmatched junction bases numbered 13, after V lost 5 bases and J lost 3 bases. From germline, CDR1 is SEHNR and CDR2 FQNEAQ (reference sequence). The length of the CDR3 is 16 residues. CDR3 residues: CASSGRHGTANYEQYF. The DNA for the CDR3 is TGTGCCAGCAGCGGACGACACGGGACAGCGAACTACGAGCAGTACTTC.